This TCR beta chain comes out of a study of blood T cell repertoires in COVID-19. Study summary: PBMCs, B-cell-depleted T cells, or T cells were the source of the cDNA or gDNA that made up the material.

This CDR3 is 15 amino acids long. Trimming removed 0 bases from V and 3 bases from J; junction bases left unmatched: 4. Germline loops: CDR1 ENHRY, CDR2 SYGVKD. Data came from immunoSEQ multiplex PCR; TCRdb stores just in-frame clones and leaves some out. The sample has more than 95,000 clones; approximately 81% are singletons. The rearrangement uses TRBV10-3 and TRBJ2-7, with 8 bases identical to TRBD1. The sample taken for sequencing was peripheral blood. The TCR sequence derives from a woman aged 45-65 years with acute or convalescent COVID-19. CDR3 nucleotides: TGTGCCATCAGTGAGTCGGCAGGGGGCTTCTACGAGCAGTACTTC. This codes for CAISESAGGFYEQYF.